The 9 T cell receptor beta chains below come from one sample, sequenced in a study of blood T cell repertoires in COVID-19. Generated by immunoSEQ multiplex PCR, the TCRdb table keeps only in-frame clones and is missing some. This table has around 110,000 clones, just under 80% appearing once. The material sequenced was peripheral blood. The receptors were sampled from a man aged 55-75 years with active or convalescent COVID-19.

This clone was recorded a few times. This chain links TRBV18 with TRBJ2-5; the match to TRBD2 covers 7 bases. J gave up 1 base and V 6 bases, and 8 bases lay outside the gene matches. This CDR3 comprises 15 residues. Germline V lookup: CDR1 KGHSH, CDR2 LQKENI. In DNA, the CDR3 is TGTGCCAGCTCCTCAGCGGGGCAGGTCCAAGAGACCCAGTACTTC. This encodes CASSSAGQVQETQYF.

The rearrangement links TRBV27 to TRBJ2-3; D unresolved. Germline-derived CDR1 and CDR2 are MNHEY and SMNVEV (reference sequence). This CDR3 is built from 13 residues. With 9 bases removed from V and 2 bases from J, the gap between germline ends came to 12 bases. DNA of the CDR3: TGTGCCAGTAAGCCCGATTACACAGATACGCAGTATTTT. It translates to CASKPDYTDTQYF.

The chain recombines TRBV2 with TRBJ2-1; 11 bases match TRBD2. CDR1 is SNHLY and CDR2 is FYNNEI in the germline V gene. V lost 3 bases and J lost 1; bases outside the gene matches: 14. The CDR3 length is 20 residues. The CDR3 DNA is TGTGCCAGCAGTGAGTTGGGAAGGGTTAGCGGGAGGGCTTCCTACAATGAGCAGTTCTTC. It is translated as CASSELGRVSGRASYNEQFF. The variable domain in full, completed from reference TRBV2 and TRBJ2-1, reads EPEVTQTPSHQVTQMGQEVILRCVPISNHLYFYWYRQILGQKVEFLVSFYNNEISEKSEIFDDQFSVERPDGSNFTLKIRSTKLEDSAMYFCASSELGRVSGRASYNEQFFGPGTRLTVL.

This clone was counted between two and nine times. J is TRBJ1-1 and V is TRBV14, with D possibly matching TRBD1 (5 bases). Germline V gene lookup returns CDR1 SGHDN and CDR2 FVKESK. The V gene lost 4 bases and the J gene lost 5 bases, with 14 bases spanning the gap. The CDR3 runs 14 residues. CDR3 sequence (DNA): TGTGCCAGCAGCCTGTTCCGTGGGGGGACTGAAGCTTTCTTT. Amino acid sequence: CASSLFRGGTEAFF.

J is TRBJ2-2 and V is TRBV6-2 or TRBV6-3, with 10 bases lining up with TRBD2. J gave up 4 bases and V 2 bases, and 16 bases lay outside the gene matches. CDR1 MNHEY and CDR2 SVGEGT come from the germline V gene. CDR3 length equals 20 residues. In DNA, the CDR3 is TGTGCCAGCAGTTACGGTAATCTTCTAGCGGGAGCCGTGAGCACCGGGGAGCTGTTTTTT. Amino acids: CASSYGNLLAGAVSTGELFF.

The chain carries TRBV6-5 and TRBJ1-2; possibly TRBD1 for D (6 bases). Per germline, CDR1 MNHEY and CDR2 SVGAGI. This CDR3 contains 13 residues. Trimming shortened V by 6 bases and J by 6 bases, and 14 bases separated the two germline ends. The CDR3 here is CASRRLRGNGYTF. DNA for the CDR3: TGTGCCAGCAGGAGATTGAGGGGGAATGGCTACACCTTC.

This chain connects TRBV10-3 to TRBJ2-1; 7 nucleotides match TRBD2. Germline loops: CDR1 ENHRY, CDR2 SYGVKD. This CDR3 spans 17 amino acids. After removal of 2 bases from V and 10 bases from J, the junction contained 17 bases not matched to a gene. The CDR3 loop is CAISEILLAADPAEQFF. The CDR3 coding sequence is TGTGCCATCAGTGAGATATTGCTAGCGGCAGACCCAGCCGAGCAGTTCTTC.

The V call is TRBV7-2, the J call TRBJ2-3; D not resolved. The V gene's germline CDR1 is SGHTA and CDR2 FQGNSA. The CDR3 is 16 residues long. V was cut by 1 base and J by 1 base, with 12 bases left in between. CDR3 loop: CASSLDLPTRTDTQYF. Here the CDR3 DNA reads TGTGCCAGCAGCTTAGACCTACCCACCCGCACAGATACGCAGTATTTT.

A few counts support this clone. This chain connects TRBV6-6 to TRBJ2-7; 13 bases align to TRBD2. Germline CDR1 MNHNY, CDR2 SVGAGI (reference sequence). The CDR3 runs 17 residues. The J segment lost 0 bases and the V segment lost 5 bases, leaving 7 bases of the junction unmatched. CDR3 amino acids: CASSRGLAGSSSYEQYF. In nucleotides, the CDR3 is TGTGCCAGCAGTCGGGGACTAGCGGGATCCTCCTCCTACGAGCAGTACTTC.